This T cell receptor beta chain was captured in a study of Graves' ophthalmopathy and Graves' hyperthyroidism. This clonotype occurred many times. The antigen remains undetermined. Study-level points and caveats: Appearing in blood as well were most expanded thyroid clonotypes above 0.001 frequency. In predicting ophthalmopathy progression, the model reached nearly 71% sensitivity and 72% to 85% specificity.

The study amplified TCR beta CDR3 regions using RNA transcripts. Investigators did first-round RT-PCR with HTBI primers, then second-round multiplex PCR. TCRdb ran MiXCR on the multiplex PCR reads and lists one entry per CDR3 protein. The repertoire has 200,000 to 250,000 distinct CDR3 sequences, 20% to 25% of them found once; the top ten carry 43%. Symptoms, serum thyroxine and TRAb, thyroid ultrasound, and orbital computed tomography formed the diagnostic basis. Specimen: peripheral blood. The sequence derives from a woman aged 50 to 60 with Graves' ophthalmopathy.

The CDR3 coding sequence is TGCAGCGTTGGGACCACTGAAGCTTTCTTT. Its protein is CSVGTTEAFF. The chain combines TRBV29-1 with TRBJ1-1; unclear D gene. Deletions cut 4 bases from V and 4 bases from J, with 4 bases between. Germline V lookup: CDR1 SQVTM, CDR2 ANQGSEA. This CDR3 has 10 residues.